The 27 T cell receptor beta chains given below trace back to one sample, sequenced in a study of patients and donors after allogeneic stem cell transplantation. MiXCR was run by TCRdb on the RT-PCR reads, yielding one entry per CDR3 protein. The data hold more than 150,000 distinct CDR3 sequences, with 20% to 25% observed a single time. Sequencing input: blood, either unsorted or a sorted T cell fraction (not recorded which). These TCRs come from a human donor who was either an allogeneic HSCT recipient or a stem cell or donor lymphocyte infusion donor (not recorded which). It is not recorded whose cells these are; they may come from a transplant donor.

The CDR3 loop is CASSQRTDNEKLFF. The CDR3 DNA sequence: TGCGCCAGCAGCCAAAGGACAGATAATGAAAAACTGTTTTTT. The chain combines TRBV5-1 with TRBJ1-4; a possible D gene is TRBD1 (6 bases). Germline V gene data show CDR1 as SGHRS and CDR2 as YFSETQ. The CDR3 has 14 residues. Trimming took off 4 bases at V and 4 bases at J, with 11 bases between the two ends.

The J gene is TRBJ2-3, the V gene TRBV7-2; the match to TRBD2 covers 9 bases. CDR1 SGHTA and CDR2 FQGNSA come from the germline V gene. The V gene end was trimmed by 7 bases and the J gene end by 5 bases; junction bases not matched to a gene: 10. This CDR3 is built from 15 residues. The CDR3 coding sequence is TGTGCCAGCAAAGCAGCGGGGGGTATAAGAGATACGCAGTATTTT. It codes for CASKAAGGIRDTQYF.

The chain combines TRBV5-5 with TRBJ2-7; weak D call: TRBD1 (6 bases). The CDR3 totals 16 residues. Germline assignment: CDR1 SGHKS and CDR2 YYEKEE (reference sequence). The germline V and J ends were trimmed by 1 base and 4 bases, with 18 bases remaining between them. The CDR3 spells CASSLTSNRVGYEQYF. DNA for the CDR3: TGTGCCAGCAGCTTGACGTCAAACAGGGTAGGATACGAGCAGTACTTC.

In this sample, this clonotype turned up a few times. The chain employs TRBV25-1 and TRBJ1-1; D unresolved. The germline V and J ends were trimmed by 7 bases and 7 bases, with 16 bases remaining between them. CDR1 and CDR2 (germline): MGHDK, SYGVNS. The CDR3 contains 13 residues. CDR3 region: CASMGKGSDEAFF. CDR3 DNA: TGTGCCAGCATGGGTAAAGGGTCCGATGAAGCTTTCTTT.

This clonotype was recorded at least ten times. The chain joins TRBV5-1 to TRBJ1-2, with a possible D match to TRBD1 (5 bases). This CDR3 comprises 13 residues. The V and J ends lost 0 bases and 7 bases respectively, with 10 bases between them. Germline assignment: CDR1 SGHRS and CDR2 YFSETQ. The CDR3 DNA follows: TGCGCCAGCAGCTTGGCAGGGTACAGTGGCTACACCTTC. Its protein product is CASSLAGYSGYTF.

The genes are TRBV9 and TRBJ2-7, with 8 bases identical to TRBD1. The CDR3 contains 15 residues. The J segment lost 2 bases and the V segment lost 4 bases, leaving 8 bases of the junction unmatched. CDR1 and CDR2 (germline): SGDLS, YYNGEE. Here the CDR3 DNA reads TGTGCCAGCAGCCCAAGGACAGGGATCACCTACGAGCAGTACTTC. It codes for CASSPRTGITYEQYF.

This clonotype was observed a handful of times. The gene calls are TRBV25-1 and TRBJ2-1, with a tentative D call TRBD1 (6 bases). V was cut by 4 bases and J by 8 bases, with 9 bases left in between. Germline-derived CDR1 and CDR2 are MGHDK and SYGVNS. The CDR3 is 12 amino acids. The CDR3 is CASSVGGHEQFF. The CDR3 coding sequence is TGTGCCAGCAGTGTAGGGGGACATGAGCAGTTCTTC. The full variable domain, with the rest looked up from reference TRBV25-1 and TRBJ2-1, is EADIYQTPRYLVIGTGKKITLECSQTMGHDKMYWYQQDPGMELHLIHYSYGVNSTEKGDLSSESTVSRIRTEHFPLTLESARPSHTSQYLCASSVGGHEQFFGPGTRLTVL.

This clonotype was seen a handful of times. V gene TRBV7-9 combines with J gene TRBJ1-2; D uncertain. CDR3 length: 15 residues. From germline, CDR1 is SEHNR and CDR2 FQNEAQ (reference sequence). Trimming took 0 bases from V and 4 from J, leaving 12 bases between them. DNA for the CDR3: TGTGCCAGCAGCTTAGCCCCTCATGACGTCTATGGCTACACCTTC. This sequence encodes CASSLAPHDVYGYTF.

This clonotype was picked up many times. This chain joins TRBV6-1 and TRBJ1-2, with D perhaps TRBD1 (6 bases). V was clipped by 0 bases and J by 2 bases, with 10 bases between them. The CDR3 has 15 residues. The germline gives CDR1 MNHNS, CDR2 SASEGT. The CDR3 DNA reads as TGTGCCAGCAGTGAAGCGTCGACAGGCAACTATGGCTACACCTTC. As protein: CASSEASTGNYGYTF.

The chain recombines TRBV14 with TRBJ1-2; 9 nucleotides line up with TRBD1. The ends lost 6 bases at V and 4 bases at J; junction bases unmatched: 3. Germline loops: CDR1 SGHDN, CDR2 FVKESK. This CDR3 is 13 amino acids long. The chain's CDR3 is CASRMTGGYGYTF. The CDR3 nucleotides read TGTGCCAGCAGGATGACAGGGGGCTATGGCTACACCTTC.

J is TRBJ1-3 and V is TRBV4-1; tentative D call: TRBD1 (6 bases). CDR1 and CDR2 (germline): MGHRA, YSYEKL. CDR3 length: 16 amino acids. Trimming took off 4 bases at V and 2 bases at J, with 15 bases between the two ends. CDR3 sequence: CASSPGPGGAGNTIYF. The CDR3 DNA sequence: TGCGCCAGCAGCCCCGGTCCGGGGGGCGCTGGAAACACCATATATTTT.

This clonotype was picked up a small number of times. The V and J genes are TRBV20-1 and TRBJ2-1; 15 positions match TRBD2. The length of the CDR3 is 18 residues. Germline trimming cut 5 bases from V and 0 bases from J; bases unmatched to any gene: 8. Germline CDR1 reads DFQATT; CDR2 reads SNEGSKA (reference sequence). The CDR3 sequence: CSAVLGTSGGSSYNEQFF. The DNA of the CDR3 is TGCAGTGCTGTACTAGGGACTAGCGGGGGGAGCTCCTACAATGAGCAGTTCTTC.

The chain recombines TRBV10-3 with TRBJ1-1; 7 positions agree with TRBD1. Germline CDR1 ENHRY, CDR2 SYGVKD. V shed 6 bases, J shed 6 bases, and the junction held 13 bases outside the gene matches. The CDR3 loop spans 15 amino acids. The CDR3 is CAIRKHGTVYAEAFF. The CDR3 bases are TGTGCCATCAGGAAACACGGGACAGTCTATGCTGAAGCTTTCTTT.

The chain joins TRBV4-2 to TRBJ2-1; D is ambiguous. The CDR3 runs 14 residues. From germline, CDR1 is LGHNA and CDR2 YNFKEQ. Deletions cut 1 base from V and 10 bases from J, with 14 bases between. Here the CDR3 DNA reads TGTGCCAGCAGCCAAGGCATTGGCCCGCAGGAGCAGTTCTTC. Its protein is CASSQGIGPQEQFF.

V and J are TRBV5-6 and TRBJ2-1; TRBD2 agrees at 7 bases. The CDR3 has 17 residues. The J segment lost 2 bases and the V segment lost 5 bases, leaving 13 bases of the junction unmatched. CDR1 and CDR2 from the germline V gene are SGHDT and YYEEEE. The CDR3 here is CASSYKQAGLAYNEQFF. The CDR3 DNA reads TGTGCCAGCAGTTATAAACAAGCGGGGCTGGCCTACAATGAGCAGTTCTTC.

The chain recombines TRBV10-3 with TRBJ1-2, with TRBD1 matching over 8 bases. The CDR3 consists of 14 residues. CDR1 ENHRY and CDR2 SYGVKD come from the germline V gene. J lost 4 bases, V lost 5 bases, and 6 bases had no gene match. The CDR3 DNA follows: TGTGCCATCAGTTCGGACAGGGTTGCCTATGGCTACACCTTC. Its translation: CAISSDRVAYGYTF.

This clonotype has just one count. CDR3 amino acids: CASELAPGELFF. In DNA form, the CDR3 reads TGTGCCAGCGAGCTAGCCCCCGGGGAGCTGTTTTTT. The chain uses TRBV12-3 or TRBV12-4 and TRBJ2-2; D might be TRBD2 (5 bases). V lost 8 bases to trimming and J lost 6 bases, with 10 bases between them. The CDR3 length is 12 residues.

This clonotype was picked up many times. The chain links TRBV21-1 to TRBJ2-7; no check of the table's D call, TRBD1, against the DNA was made. TRBV21-1 is a pseudogene locus. The length of the CDR3 is 16 residues. CDR3 residues: CASSIGGTGGTYEQYF. The CDR3 DNA follows: TGTGCCAGCAGCATCGGTGGGACAGGAGGAACCTACGAGCAGTACTTC.

The chain combines TRBV12-3 or TRBV12-4 with TRBJ2-7, with 9 bases lining up with TRBD2. Unmatched junction bases numbered 13, after V lost 5 bases and J lost 11 bases. The CDR3 spans 14 residues. The CDR3 loop is CASSPSVSGSNKYF. The CDR3 DNA follows: TGTGCCAGCAGTCCCAGTGTTAGCGGGAGTAATAAGTACTTC.

Only a few counts were recorded for this clonotype. The rearrangement links TRBV4-2 to TRBJ2-1, with D maybe TRBD2 (5 bases). Between the trimmed V and J ends, which lost 0 bases and 6 bases, there was a span of 9 bases. The CDR3 length is 14 residues. Germline V gene lookup returns CDR1 LGHNA and CDR2 YNFKEQ. Here the CDR3 DNA reads TGTGCCAGCAGCCAAGATCTAGGACTCAATGAGCAGTTCTTC. It is translated as CASSQDLGLNEQFF.

There are a few counts of this clonotype. The genes are TRBV5-1 and TRBJ1-1; 8 bases align to TRBD1. The CDR3 runs to 14 residues. Per the germline V gene, CDR1 is SGHRS and CDR2 is YFSETQ. J was trimmed by 3 bases and V by 3 bases; bases with no gene match: 4. The CDR3: CASSSGQVDTEAFF. As DNA, the CDR3 is TGCGCCAGCAGCTCGGGACAGGTCGACACTGAAGCTTTCTTT.

The rearrangement uses TRBV29-1 and TRBJ2-1; D is perhaps TRBD1 (6 bases). CDR3 length: 12 amino acids. V dropped 8 bases and J dropped 7 bases, with 15 bases sitting between them. Germline V lookup: CDR1 SQVTM, CDR2 ANQGSEA. CDR3 nucleotides: TGCAGCTCCCCTGTAGGGGGTAATGAGCAGTTCTTC. Protein: CSSPVGGNEQFF.

The chain joins TRBV7-2 to TRBJ1-3, with 7 positions matching TRBD1. The CDR3 runs to 20 residues. The J segment lost 2 bases and the V segment lost 6 bases, leaving 22 bases of the junction unmatched. Germline V gene sequence: CDR1 SGHTA, CDR2 FQGNSA. The CDR3 coding sequence is TGTGCCAGCAGTCCTGACAGGGCAAGAGAGAGGGTTATACCTGGAAACACCATATATTTT. This encodes CASSPDRARERVIPGNTIYF. The whole variable domain, remainder taken from reference TRBV7-2 and TRBJ1-3, is GAGVSQSPSNKVTEKGKDVELRCDPISGHTALYWYRQSLGQGLEFLIYFQGNSAPDKSGLPSDRFSAERTGGSVSTLTIQRTQQEDSAVYLCASSPDRARERVIPGNTIYFGEGSWLTVV.

The V call is TRBV5-4, the J call TRBJ1-6, with 7 bases identical to TRBD1. The CDR3 has 15 residues. V was pared by 3 bases and J by 5 bases, with 5 bases of the junction left unmatched. Germline assignment: CDR1 SGHNT and CDR2 YYREEE (reference sequence). This CDR3 is CASSWDRLDNSPLHF. DNA for the CDR3: TGTGCCAGCAGCTGGGACAGATTGGATAATTCACCCCTCCACTTT.

V is TRBV28 and J is TRBJ2-1; a weak D match, TRBD2 (8 bases). The CDR3 loop spans 13 amino acids. CDR1 and CDR2 from the germline V gene are MDHEN and SYDVKM. Deletions cut 8 bases from V and 15 bases from J, with 23 bases between. The CDR3 loop is CASSATGLAGRFF. The DNA for the CDR3 is TGTGCCAGCTCTGCGACAGGGTTAGCGGGGAGGTTCTTC.

This clonotype was counted only a few times. The chain links TRBV20-1 to TRBJ1-2, with 9 bases fitting TRBD1. Per germline, CDR1 DFQATT and CDR2 SNEGSKA (reference sequence). CDR3 length: 14 residues. Trimming took 5 bases from V and 4 from J; bases not matched to a gene: 8. CDR3 loop: CSAPGTGTFYGYTF. In nucleotides, the CDR3 is TGCAGTGCTCCAGGGACAGGGACTTTCTATGGCTACACCTTC.

The rearrangement uses TRBV5-5 and TRBJ2-7; D is possibly TRBD1 (7 bases). Trimming took off 2 bases at V and 1 base at J, with 13 bases between the two ends. The length of the CDR3 is 15 residues. Germline-derived CDR1 and CDR2 are SGHKS and YYEKEE (reference sequence). CDR3 protein: CASSLKGGQSYEQYF. Written as DNA, the CDR3 is TGTGCCAGCAGCTTAAAGGGGGGACAGTCCTACGAGCAGTACTTC.